Each of the 5 T cell receptor beta chains below was sequenced from the same sample in a study of shared clonotypes between healthy human individuals (TCRdb year 2020). Libraries came from the immunoSEQ multiplex PCR assay. TCRdb holds this immuneACCESS table with in-frame rearrangements only. Some clones are missing; in checked studies, unresolved V genes explain under half, and the rest has no known cause. This sample lists fewer than 2.5 million clones; roughly 93% were detected once. Jointly, the top ten make up 0.36% of the sample. The material sequenced was naive CD4+ T cells from PBMCs. The cell subset or site label, as the study defines it: CD45RA+ positively selected. All receptors derive from a young man in good health. Some clones in this sample may be carry-over from other donors' samples.

This sequence joins TRBV10-1 and TRBJ2-3; either TRBD1 or TRBD2 may supply D (6 bases each). CDR1 WNHNN and CDR2 SYGVQD come from the germline V gene (reference sequence). V shed 8 bases and J shed 4 bases, with 16 bases lying between them. This CDR3 region has 14 residues. CDR3 DNA sequence: TGCGCCAGCTCAGGGGACTTCGGGGCAGATACGCAGTATTTT. This sequence encodes CASSGDFGADTQYF.

The chain is built from TRBV30 and TRBJ1-6, with unresolved D. Trimming left V 1 base short and J 11 bases short, with 18 bases between. The CDR3 runs to 15 residues. Looked up from germline, CDR1 is GTSNPN and CDR2 is SVGIG (reference sequence). CDR3 in DNA: TGTGCCTGGAGTGGCCGGGGATACCTAGCTACACCCCTCCACTTT. Translation: CAWSGRGYLATPLHF.

The gene calls are TRBV6-5 and TRBJ1-1, with TRBD1 identical over 7 bases. The CDR3 has 15 amino acids. Trimming at V came to 5 bases and at J to 0 bases, leaving 6 bases not matched to a gene. CDR1 is MNHEY and CDR2 is SVGAGI in the germline V gene. The CDR3 DNA reads as TGTGCCAGCAGTACCCGGACAGGAGTGAACACTGAAGCTTTCTTT. It is translated as CASSTRTGVNTEAFF.

V usage is TRBV19 and J usage is TRBJ1-4; D gene ambiguous. CDR1 LNHDA and CDR2 SQIVND come from the germline V gene (reference sequence). V was pared by 6 bases and J by 8 bases, with 4 bases between. The CDR3 consists of 10 residues. CDR3 sequence: CASRGEKLFF. The CDR3 DNA follows: TGTGCCAGTAGGGGGGAAAAACTGTTTTTT.

The chain has TRBV9 and TRBJ2-1, with TRBD2 matching over 7 bases. Germline V gene lookup returns CDR1 SGDLS and CDR2 YYNGEE. V lost 1 base, J lost 6 bases, and 4 bases stayed unmatched. The CDR3 consists of 14 residues. The CDR3 sequence: CASSVTSASNEQFF. CDR3 DNA: TGTGCCAGCAGCGTAACTAGCGCTAGCAATGAGCAGTTCTTC.